The T cell receptor beta chain under discussion was sequenced for a study of T cell responses to AZD1222 COVID-19 vaccine. Study-level information: Second-dose intervals of approximately 4 or approximately 12 weeks were pooled. Broader study findings: It was only after the peak T cell response that any repertoires were sampled. Unmutated variant regions are reportedly the target of nearly half of TCRs that are spike-specific. Mapped onto spike, vaccine-associated CD4 TCRs spanned it and were dominant at 160-218 and 743-854.

Regarding this clone: The antigen is not known. At one of its ends the junction is not consistent with the germline gene, which may arise from a read error.

Method: immunoSEQ multiplex PCR; TCRdb's copy keeps in-frame clones and lacks some. Altogether over 150,000 clones are present, 80% to 90% being singletons, with the ten largest covering 6.9%. This CDR3 spans 13 amino acids. CDR1 and CDR2 from the germline V gene are MNHEY and SVGAGI. The rearrangement links TRBV6-5 to TRBJ1-4; TRBD1 matches 7 bases. This TCR came from an adult in good health. This specimen consisted of peripheral blood, obtained on day 0 of AZD1222 vaccination. CDR3 DNA: TGTGCCAGCAGGCAGGGGGTTAATGAAAAGCTGTTTTTT. This gives the protein CASRQGVNEKLFF.